The TCR beta chain under discussion was sequenced for a study of T cell repertoires in ileal Crohn's disease. About this clone: Its antigen is as yet unknown.

Profiling relied on immunoSEQ multiplex PCR, and the TCRdb table lists in-frame clones only, not all of them. The repertoire holds 5,500 to 7,000 clones, 82% seen once, with around 12% in the top ten. In germline, CDR1 is SSHAT, CDR2 FNYEAQ (reference sequence). V was shortened by 8 bases and J by 7 bases, with 17 bases between the two germline ends. CDR3 length: 14 residues. Study findings and constraints: Compared with non-smokers, active smokers at surgery showed more clonal expansions.

The chain recombines TRBV7-7 with TRBJ2-2; D possibly corresponds to TRBD1 (6 bases). The source material was ileal tissue. The source of this sequence is an adult with Crohn's disease. DNA of the CDR3: TGTGCCAGCGGGGGCCGGACAGCTGACGGGGAGCTGTTTTTT. Translating it yields CASGGRTADGELFF.